This TCR beta chain originates from a study of CD4 and CD8 cells across lung adenocarcinoma regions. Each CDR3 protein is one row after TCRdb ran MiXCR on the PCR reads. The sample records 20,000 to 25,000 distinct CDR3 sequences, around 51% being singletons. In the case of this clonotype: Mismatch with germline at one junction end may stem from a read error.

CDR1 is MNHEY, CDR2 SMNVEV, per germline (reference sequence). The CDR3 is 11 amino acids. Localized lung adenocarcinoma, a non-small cell lung cancer, affected the donors. This TCR was sampled from a female donor with lung adenocarcinoma. The CD4 and CD8 labels of this study may be unreliable. The specimen sequenced was CD8+ T cells from the center of a lung tumor. V usage is TRBV27 and J usage is TRBJ2-4; D is uncertain. CDR3: CARGPQNIQYF. For the CDR3, the DNA is TGTGCGCGCGGTCCCCAAAATATTCAGTACTTT.